Following are 22 T cell receptor beta chains from one sample sequenced in a study of identical twins. TCRdb re-called the 5' RACE reads through MiXCR, storing one row per CDR3 protein. The table lists roughly 250,000 distinct CDR3 sequences, about 7% of them singletons. These sequences were also reported in another study, on yellow fever vaccine responses in identical twins.

Sequenced input: memory (CD45RO+) T cells sorted from blood. Source of these receptors: a woman aged 18 to 35 in good health.

The rearrangement links TRBV12-3 or TRBV12-4 to TRBJ2-7, with 8 positions matching TRBD2. V shed 2 bases, J shed 6 bases, and the junction held 9 bases outside the gene matches. The CDR3 sequence is 15 residues long. CDR3 in DNA: TGTGCCAGCAGTTTATTGGGGACTAGAATTGGCGAGCAGTACTTC. Its translation is CASSLLGTRIGEQYF.

This clonotype appeared many times. The V call is TRBV3-1, the J call TRBJ2-2; D is uncertain. This CDR3 spans 14 amino acids. Per the germline V gene, CDR1 is LGHDT and CDR2 is YNNKEL (reference sequence). V was cut by 1 base and J by 7 bases, with 10 bases left in between. CDR3 residues: CASSQVIQGGELFF. The CDR3 nucleotides read TGTGCCAGCAGCCAAGTAATCCAAGGCGGGGAGCTGTTTTTT. Filled out from reference TRBV3-1 and TRBJ2-2, the complete variable domain reads DTAVSQTPKYLVTQMGNDKSIKCEQNLGHDTMYWYKQDSKKFLKIMFSYNNKELIINETVPNRFSPKSPDKAHLNLHINSLELGDSAVYFCASSQVIQGGELFFGEGSRLTVL.

The sample holds many counts of this clonotype. V is TRBV5-1 and J is TRBJ1-5, with TRBD1 as a possible D gene (5 bases). Germline loops: CDR1 SGHRS, CDR2 YFSETQ. This CDR3 is built from 14 residues. Between the trimmed V and J ends, which lost 4 bases and 2 bases, there was a span of 10 bases. CDR3: CASSPRGGNQPQHF. As DNA, the CDR3 is TGCGCCAGCAGCCCCCGGGGGGGCAATCAGCCCCAGCATTTT.

Many counts were recorded for this clonotype. The chain is built from TRBV29-1 and TRBJ1-1; 10 positions match TRBD1. V dropped 7 bases and J dropped 8; count of bases not matched to a gene: 13. Germline CDR1 reads SQVTM; CDR2 reads ANQGSEA. This CDR3 has 14 residues. The CDR3 nucleotides are TGCAGCGGCGGAAGGGACAGGGGCCGCATGGAAGCTTTCTTT. Translating gives CSGGRDRGRMEAFF.

This clonotype was detected only a few times. This chain connects TRBV11-2 to TRBJ2-5; perhaps D is TRBD1 or TRBD2 (5 bases each). V dropped 3 bases and J dropped 4 bases, with 12 bases sitting between them. The V gene's germline CDR1 is SGHAT and CDR2 FQNNGV. CDR3 length: 14 amino acids. The CDR3 DNA follows: TGTGCCAGCAGCTTTGGGGGTGCGGGAGAGACCCAGTACTTC. Protein: CASSFGGAGETQYF.

This clonotype was counted many times. The V gene is TRBV27, the J gene TRBJ2-5, with D possibly TRBD2 on 6 matching bases. The germline V gene encodes CDR1 MNHEY and CDR2 SMNVEV (reference sequence). The CDR3 runs 15 residues. Trimming removed 5 bases from V and 1 base from J, with 14 bases in between. CDR3 bases: TGTGCCAGCAGTCCAGGCTGGGGGGTCCAAGAGACCCAGTACTTC. Translation: CASSPGWGVQETQYF.

This clonotype turned up a few times. This chain links TRBV4-1 with TRBJ2-5; TRBD2 aligns across 8 bases. In germline, CDR1 is MGHRA, CDR2 YSYEKL. V was clipped by 0 bases and J by 0 bases; unmatched bases: 3. The length of the CDR3 is 16 residues. The CDR3 DNA follows: TGCGCCAGCAGCCAAGATGGAGCGGGGGACCAAGAGACCCAGTACTTC. Translating it yields CASSQDGAGDQETQYF.

This clonotype was seen a few times. This chain uses TRBV18 with TRBJ1-2; 8 nucleotides agree with TRBD1. With 3 bases clipped from V and 5 bases from J, the junction kept 8 bases outside the gene matches. Germline CDR1 is KGHSH and CDR2 is LQKENI. This CDR3 region has 15 residues. CDR3 sequence reads: CASSPGTGELYGYTF. The CDR3 DNA is TGTGCCAGCTCACCTGGGACAGGAGAACTTTATGGCTACACCTTC.

This clonotype was observed many times. The rearrangement uses TRBV12-3 or TRBV12-4 and TRBJ1-3, with TRBD1 as a possible D gene (5 bases). CDR3 length equals 15 residues. Trimming pared 5 bases from V and 0 bases from J, leaving 11 bases between. As DNA, the CDR3 is TGTGCCAGCAGTCCCGTCGGGGGCTCTGGAAACACCATATATTTT. Its protein is CASSPVGGSGNTIYF.

This clonotype turned up a few times. This chain uses TRBV7-9 with TRBJ1-2; D is ambiguous. The CDR3 runs 14 residues. V dropped 3 bases and J dropped 6 bases, with 14 bases sitting between them. The germline gives CDR1 SEHNR, CDR2 FQNEAQ (reference sequence). CDR3 coding DNA: TGTGCCAGCAGCTTCCACGGTCGGGAGGATGGCTACACCTTC. Encoded protein: CASSFHGREDGYTF.

This clonotype was recorded a few times. This chain joins TRBV25-1 and TRBJ1-3; D gene unclear. The CDR3 consists of 14 residues. Germline values: CDR1 MGHDK, CDR2 SYGVNS. V was pared by 5 bases and J by 2 bases, with 10 bases between. The CDR3 DNA reads TGTGCCAGCAGTACCAGTGCCCCTGGAAACACCATATATTTT. Encoded protein: CASSTSAPGNTIYF.

This clonotype appeared many times. V is TRBV4-1 and J is TRBJ1-3; maybe TRBD1 (5 bases). V was shortened by 0 bases and J by 0 bases, with 21 bases between the two germline ends. There are 20 residues in the CDR3. Germline V CDR1 and CDR2: MGHRA, YSYEKL. The CDR3 protein is CASSQEPGVRAGPSGNTIYF. DNA of the CDR3: TGCGCCAGCAGCCAAGAGCCGGGTGTCCGTGCAGGGCCCTCTGGAAACACCATATATTTT.

The chain joins TRBV28 to TRBJ1-5; possibly TRBD1 for D (5 bases). Trimming stripped 5 bases from V and 7 bases from J, with 15 bases between. CDR1 MDHEN and CDR2 SYDVKM come from the germline V gene. This CDR3 contains 14 residues. The CDR3, as DNA: TGTGCCAGCAGTCTCCCAGGGAAGGGGCAGCCCCAGCATTTT. Translating it yields CASSLPGKGQPQHF.

This clonotype was detected a few times. J is TRBJ2-1 and V is TRBV20-1, with D hard to call. The V end was cut by 0 bases, the J end by 5 bases, with 14 bases between. Looked up from germline, CDR1 is DFQATT and CDR2 is SNEGSKA (reference sequence). This CDR3 is 15 amino acids long. The CDR3 sequence: CSARDPRKTNNEQFF. The CDR3 nucleotides are TGCAGTGCTAGAGATCCCCGGAAAACTAACAATGAGCAGTTCTTC.

This clonotype was found a few times. V and J are TRBV10-1 and TRBJ2-4; D is undetermined. This CDR3 has 13 residues. Looked up from germline, CDR1 is WNHNN and CDR2 is SYGVQD (reference sequence). The V gene lost 4 bases and the J gene lost 7 bases, with 11 bases spanning the gap. CDR3 nucleotides: TGCGCCAGCAGTGCAACGGAGACCAACATTCAGTACTTC. This gives the protein CASSATETNIQYF.

This clonotype was counted a few times. The gene calls are TRBV2 and TRBJ2-2; 9 nucleotides line up with TRBD1. With 8 bases clipped from V and 4 bases from J, the junction kept 8 bases outside the gene matches. Germline CDR1 reads SNHLY; CDR2 reads FYNNEI. The CDR3 loop spans 15 amino acids. Here the CDR3 DNA reads TGTGCCAGCTGGATCGGACAGGGGCGCACCGGGGAGCTGTTTTTT. It codes for CASWIGQGRTGELFF.

This clonotype was detected only a few times. The chain recombines TRBV5-1 with TRBJ2-3; TRBD2 agrees at 7 bases. CDR3 length: 16 amino acids. Germline CDR1 and CDR2: SGHRS and YFSETQ. V was clipped by 4 bases and J by 0 bases; unmatched bases: 8. The CDR3 sequence is CASSVGSSGSTDTQYF. CDR3 in DNA: TGCGCCAGCAGCGTTGGGTCTAGCGGAAGCACAGATACGCAGTATTTT.

This clonotype has just a few counts. The gene calls are TRBV3-1 and TRBJ2-3, with 9 bases aligning to TRBD1. Trimming removed 6 bases from V and 2 bases from J; junction bases left unmatched: 3. From germline, CDR1 is LGHDT and CDR2 YNNKEL (reference sequence). This CDR3 spans 14 amino acids. The CDR3 spells CASRRTGATDTQYF. CDR3 in DNA: TGTGCCAGCAGAAGGACAGGGGCCACAGATACGCAGTATTTT.

This clonotype was seen only a few times. The chain uses TRBV10-2 and TRBJ2-1; D tentatively fits TRBD1 or TRBD2 (6 bases each). The CDR3 is 14 residues long. The V and J ends lost 7 bases and 2 bases respectively, with 12 bases between them. Germline V gene lookup returns CDR1 WSHSY and CDR2 SAAADI. Written as DNA, the CDR3 is TGCGCCAGCAAGGGGGGTTTAACCTACAATGAGCAGTTCTTC. This sequence encodes CASKGGLTYNEQFF.

This clonotype showed up just a few times. The CDR3, as DNA: TGTGCCAGCAGCATGGACCTCAATCAGCCCCAGCATTTT. It encodes CASSMDLNQPQHF. The chain uses TRBV9 and TRBJ1-5; D not resolved. The length of the CDR3 is 13 residues. Trimming cost V 4 bases and J 3 bases, with 8 bases left between them. Germline V gene data show CDR1 as SGDLS and CDR2 as YYNGEE.

A few counts support this clonotype. The chain couples TRBV5-6 to TRBJ1-2, with 7 bases lining up with TRBD1. The V segment lost 5 bases and the J segment 8 bases; nucleotides outside the gene matches: 9. Germline V lookup: CDR1 SGHDT, CDR2 YYEEEE. The CDR3 has 13 residues. The CDR3 is CASRRQGAEGYTF. CDR3 bases: TGTGCCAGCAGACGACAGGGTGCGGAAGGCTACACCTTC.

This clonotype appeared a few times. The rearrangement links TRBV3-1 to TRBJ2-5, with D possibly being TRBD1 (5 bases). This CDR3 is 13 amino acids long. CDR1 and CDR2 from the germline V gene are LGHDT and YNNKEL (reference sequence). The V and J ends lost 3 bases and 4 bases respectively, with 9 bases between them. CDR3 residues: CASSHRVIETQYF. CDR3 sequence (DNA): TGTGCCAGCAGCCACAGGGTAATAGAGACCCAGTACTTC.